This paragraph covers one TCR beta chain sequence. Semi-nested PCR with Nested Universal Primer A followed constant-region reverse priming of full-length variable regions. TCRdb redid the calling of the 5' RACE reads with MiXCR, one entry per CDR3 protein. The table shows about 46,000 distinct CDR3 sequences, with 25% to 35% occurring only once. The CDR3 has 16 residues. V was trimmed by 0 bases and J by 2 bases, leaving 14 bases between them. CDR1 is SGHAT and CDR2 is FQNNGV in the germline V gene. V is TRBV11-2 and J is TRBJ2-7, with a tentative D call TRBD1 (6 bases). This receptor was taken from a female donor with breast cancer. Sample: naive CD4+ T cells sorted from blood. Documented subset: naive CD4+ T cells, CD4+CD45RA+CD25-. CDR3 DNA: TGTGCCAGCAGCTTAGATCTGACAGGCCGGCCCTACGAGCAGTACTTC. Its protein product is CASSLDLTGRPYEQYF.